This T cell receptor beta chain was captured in a study of Ad26.COV2.S vaccination and SARS-CoV-2 variants. General study results and limits: Spike-specific CD8+ and CD4+ T cell responses reportedly showed substantial breadth after vaccination.

On this clone: Its matching antigen is unknown.

CDR1 is MNHEY and CDR2 is SVGAGI in the germline V gene. The CDR3 is made up of 15 amino acids. V lost 5 bases to trimming and J lost 3 bases; unmatched junction nucleotides: 6. Assay used: immunoSEQ multiplex PCR; TCRdb lists only in-frame clones, some missing. The sample records about 430,000 clones, 80% to 95% being singletons. Described treatment: roughly 19 received Ad26.COV2.S at low or high dose, single or two shots; about 5 received placebo; per-sample allocation not given. The samples date from day 63 after the first vaccine or placebo injection. An adult aged 18-55 years in Boston served as the donor.

V usage is TRBV6-5 and J usage is TRBJ2-1; 8 nucleotides match TRBD2. The TCR was taken from a person between 18 and 65 years old who received the Ad26.COV2.S COVID-19 vaccine or a placebo. This specimen was peripheral blood, taken in a trial of Ad26.COV2.S vaccine versus placebo. The CDR3 DNA follows: TGTGCCAGCAGTACCGGGAGCGGGAGCTACAATGAGCAGTTCTTC. Translated, it gives CASSTGSGSYNEQFF.